The rows below give T cell receptor beta chains drawn from one sample of a study of T cell repertoires and Cas9 in healthy adults. Here immunoSEQ multiplex PCR was the method, and the copy in TCRdb shows in-frame clones only, minus some. The sample contains more than 12,000 clones, around 90% of which appear only once. Sequencing input: Tregs (CD4+, CD25+, CD127-, CD137-, CD154-) from PBMCs; culture status not recorded. The receptors stem from a human donor in good health. Each CDR3 is given with its conserved first and last residue. The D gene is left open where the match is weak. Clone size appears in some rows only: once, few, many, or a class for an expanded clone.

D,V,size,J,CDR3,DNA
.,TRBV19,few,TRBJ2-1,CASTKASSYNEQFF,TGTGCCAGTACAAAGGCGAGCTCCTACAATGAGCAGTTCTTC
TRBD1,TRBV6-5,.,TRBJ1-2,CASREMRDRNYGYTF,TGTGCCAGCAGAGAAATGCGGGACAGAAACTATGGCTACACCTTC
TRBD1,TRBV30,.,TRBJ2-7,CAWSPADRLREQYF,TGTGCCTGGAGTCCTGCGGACAGGTTGCGGGAGCAGTACTTC
TRBD1,TRBV25-1,.,TRBJ2-1,CASSGRTGADNEQFF,TGTGCCAGCAGTGGCCGGACAGGGGCGGACAATGAGCAGTTCTTC
TRBD2,TRBV28,.,TRBJ2-7,CASRTSGIGNEQYF,TGTGCCAGCAGAACTAGCGGAATCGGGAACGAGCAGTACTTC
TRBD2,TRBV19,.,TRBJ2-3,CASSVGLAVTDTQYF,TGTGCCAGTAGTGTGGGACTAGCGGTCACAGATACGCAGTATTTT
.,TRBV7-3,.,TRBJ2-2,CASSQAWTPRTGELFF,TGTGCCAGCAGCCAAGCGTGGACTCCCCGTACCGGGGAGCTGTTTTTT
.,TRBV19,.,TRBJ2-3,CASGGRFTDTQYF,TGTGCCAGTGGGGGGCGGTTCACAGATACGCAGTATTTT
.,TRBV14,.,TRBJ2-2,CASSQEARLTGELFF,TGTGCCAGCAGCCAAGAGGCTCGGCTTACCGGGGAGCTGTTTTTT
.,TRBV6-6,.,TRBJ1-6,CASTRGNSPLHF,TGTGCCAGCACCAGGGGTAATTCACCCCTCCACTTT
.,TRBV16,.,TRBJ2-1,CASSQRGNEQFF,TGTGCCAGCAGCCAACGGGGGAATGAGCAGTTCTTC
.,TRBV19,.,TRBJ1-5,CASSIRQNSNQPQHF,TGTGCCAGTAGTATTCGACAGAACTCCAATCAGCCCCAGCATTTT
.,TRBV23-1,.,TRBJ1-1,CASSHRRGPLNTEAFF,TGCGCCAGCAGTCACCGGCGGGGACCATTGAACACTGAAGCTTTCTTT
.,TRBV5-1,once,TRBJ2-7,CASNDDPGNIGYEQYF,TGCGCCAGCAACGACGATCCAGGCAACATCGGGTACGAGCAGTACTTC
TRBD1,TRBV27,.,TRBJ1-2,CASSSTPRGTNYGYTF,TGTGCCAGCAGTTCGACCCCCAGGGGGACTAACTATGGCTACACCTTC
.,TRBV20-1,.,TRBJ2-5,CTGASQETQYF,TGCACGGGCGCGAGTCAAGAGACCCAGTACTTC
.,TRBV5-8,once,TRBJ2-1,CASSLEVGGAGGQFF,TGTGCCAGCAGCTTGGAAGTAGGAGGGGCCGGGGGGCAGTTCTTC
.,TRBV5-1,.,TRBJ2-3,CASSLDSPDTDTQYF,TGCGCCAGCAGTTTGGACTCTCCCGACACAGATACGCAGTATTTT
.,TRBV4-1,.,TRBJ1-2,CASSQDRGGRDYGYTF,TGCGCCAGCAGCCAAGATCGAGGAGGTCGTGACTATGGCTACACCTTC
.,TRBV7-2,.,TRBJ2-1,CASSLYPLYEQFF,TGTGCCAGCAGCTTATATCCGCTGTATGAGCAGTTCTTC
.,TRBV7-9,few,TRBJ1-3,CVTWTGNTIYF,TGTGTTACCTGGACTGGAAACACCATATATTTT
TRBD1,TRBV4-1,once,TRBJ1-4,CASSQAPTGGLGEKLFF,TGCGCCAGCAGCCAAGCCCCCACAGGGGGCTTGGGGGAAAAACTGTTTTTT
TRBD1,TRBV2,.,TRBJ2-7,CASSAPGQGYNEQYF,TGTGCCAGCAGCGCGCCGGGACAGGGATACAACGAGCAGTACTTC
TRBD2,TRBV11-3,.,TRBJ2-1,CASSSTSGGANEQFF,TGTGCCAGCAGCTCAACTAGCGGGGGAGCAAATGAGCAGTTCTTC
.,TRBV27,.,TRBJ2-1,CASSVAAQFINEQFF,TGTGCCAGCAGTGTGGCAGCTCAGTTTATCAATGAGCAGTTCTTC
TRBD2,TRBV5-1,.,TRBJ2-3,CASSWGGLNTDTQYF,TGCGCCAGCAGCTGGGGGGGTCTTAACACAGATACGCAGTATTTT
TRBD1,TRBV2,.,TRBJ2-7,CASNGQGGGNEQYF,TGTGCCAGCAATGGACAGGGAGGCGGCAACGAGCAGTACTTC
.,TRBV14,.,TRBJ2-1,CASSRMFNEQFF,TGTGCCAGCAGCCGTATGTTCAATGAGCAGTTCTTC
.,TRBV11-2,.,TRBJ1-3,CASSSQRLTSGNTIYF,TGTGCCAGCAGCTCACAGCGCCTCACATCTGGAAACACCATATATTTT
.,TRBV7-3,.,TRBJ2-7,CASSLKRGLTYEQYF,TGTGCCAGCAGCTTAAAGCGTGGTCTTACCTACGAGCAGTACTTC
TRBD2,TRBV6-6,.,TRBJ2-3,CACSGAADTQYF,TGTGCCTGTAGCGGGGCGGCAGATACGCAGTATTTT
.,TRBV4-1,.,TRBJ1-1,CASSHPRGGEIGTGTEAFF,TGCGCCAGCAGCCACCCCCGGGGGGGGGAGATCGGGACGGGCACTGAAGCTTTCTTT
.,TRBV6-6,.,TRBJ2-2,CASSYSRDTGELFF,TGTGCCAGCAGTTACTCCCGTGACACCGGGGAGCTGTTTTTT
.,TRBV7-9,.,TRBJ1-4,CASSLHGGSNEKLFF,TGTGCCAGCAGCCTTCACGGGGGATCGAATGAAAAACTGTTTTTT
.,TRBV6-1,.,TRBJ2-5,CASTRGGGVEETQYF,TGTGCCAGCACCAGAGGGGGGGGAGTAGAAGAGACCCAGTACTTC
TRBD2,TRBV2,.,TRBJ2-1,CASSPPIWTSGSTPAYNEQFF,TGTGCCAGCAGTCCCCCGATCTGGACTAGCGGGTCCACACCCGCCTACAATGAGCAGTTCTTC
.,TRBV7-7,.,TRBJ2-2,CASISRKGPGELFF,TGTGCTAGCATTTCTAGGAAGGGGCCCGGGGAGCTGTTTTTT
.,TRBV6-5,.,TRBJ1-1,CAIGRIRAFF,TGTGCCATTGGGAGGATTCGAGCTTTCTTT
TRBD1,TRBV5-1,.,TRBJ2-7,CASSDPGTGLYEQYF,TGCGCCAGCAGCGATCCCGGGACAGGGCTCTACGAGCAGTACTTC
.,TRBV7-3,.,TRBJ1-1,CASGHIGTEAFF,TGTGCCAGCGGACACATTGGCACTGAAGCTTTCTTT
.,TRBV6-5,.,TRBJ1-6,CASRRSGGSPLHF,TGTGCCAGCAGGAGGTCGGGGGGATCACCCCTCCACTTT
.,TRBV5-4,.,TRBJ2-2,CASSRGTNTGELFF,TGTGCCAGCAGCCGAGGAACGAACACCGGGGAGCTGTTTTTT
.,TRBV9,.,TRBJ1-2,CASSVGVNYGYTF,TGTGCCAGCAGCGTAGGGGTAAATTATGGCTACACCTTC
TRBD1,TRBV11-3,.,TRBJ2-1,CASSLGGGQGINEQFF,TGTGCCAGCAGCTTGGGCGGAGGACAGGGAATCAATGAGCAGTTCTTC
TRBD1,TRBV5-1,.,TRBJ2-4,CASSLDGTVGNIQYF,TGCGCCAGCAGCTTGGACGGGACAGTCGGAAACATTCAGTACTTC
.,TRBV4-1,.,TRBJ2-1,CASSQVASYNEQFF,TGCGCCAGCAGCCAAGTCGCCTCCTACAATGAGCAGTTCTTC
TRBD1,TRBV19,.,TRBJ1-6,CASSTRDSYNSPLHF,TGTGCCAGTAGCACCCGGGACAGCTATAATTCACCCCTCCACTTT
.,TRBV18,.,TRBJ2-7,CASSPTLPGLTYEQYF,TGTGCCAGCTCACCTACACTCCCGGGACTTACCTACGAGCAGTACTTC
.,TRBV2,.,TRBJ1-4,CASSGRGGEKLFF,TGTGCCAGCAGTGGACGGGGAGGTGAAAAACTGTTTTTT
TRBD2,TRBV6-5,.,TRBJ2-1,CASSRTRRNEQFF,TGTGCCAGCAGTCGGACTAGGCGGAATGAGCAGTTCTTC
.,TRBV5-1,.,TRBJ1-1,CASSLGGAGSYTEAFF,TGCGCCAGCAGCTTGGGTGGGGCCGGGTCATACACTGAAGCTTTCTTT
TRBD1,TRBV2,.,TRBJ1-1,CASSDGTGVNTEAFF,TGTGCCAGCAGTGACGGGACAGGGGTGAACACTGAAGCTTTCTTT
.,TRBV9,.,TRBJ1-2,CASSVVPTANYGYTF,TGTGCCAGCAGCGTAGTCCCGACAGCCAACTATGGCTACACCTTC
.,TRBV5-4,.,TRBJ1-1,CASSSGANTEAFF,TGTGCCAGCAGCTCGGGTGCGAACACTGAAGCTTTCTTT
TRBD1,TRBV6-5,.,TRBJ1-6,CASSLYAGGGNSPLHF,TGTGCCAGCAGTTTATATGCAGGGGGGGGTAATTCACCCCTCCACTTT
.,TRBV13,.,TRBJ2-3,CASSSTSSADTQYF,TGTGCCAGCAGCTCCACGTCGTCCGCGGATACGCAGTATTTT
TRBD1,TRBV2,.,TRBJ1-6,CASSDDRAYNSPLHF,TGTGCCAGCAGTGACGACAGGGCCTATAATTCACCCCTCCACTTT
.,TRBV28,.,TRBJ1-4,CASSFRALGNEKLFF,TGTGCCAGCAGTTTCCGGGCGCTAGGGAATGAAAAACTGTTTTTT